A selection of T cell receptor beta chains follows, all from one sample in a study of identical twins. From the 5' RACE reads, TCRdb called clonotypes with MiXCR, one entry per CDR3 protein. This table has some 1,700,000 distinct CDR3 sequences, around a third appearing once. The sequenced sample consisted of cord blood. The receptors originated from a newborn girl in good health. Each CDR3 is given with its conserved first and last residue. A D gene is named only where the DNA matches it firmly. Clone size, where shown, is once, few, many, or a class for clones that have expanded.

TRBV6-2/TRBV6-3	NA	TRBJ2-1	NA	CATGDGGTPSLPYNEQFF	TGTGCCACCGGTGATGGGGGGACCCCATCCCTACCCTACAATGAGCAGTTCTTC
TRBV27	NA	TRBJ2-7	many	CASSFRGPGYEQYF	TGTGCCAGCAGTTTCCGGGGCCCCGGTTACGAGCAGTACTTC
TRBV6-2/TRBV6-3	NA	TRBJ2-2	many	CASSYGTGELFF	TGTGCCAGCAGTTACGGCACCGGGGAGCTGTTTTTT
TRBV3-1	NA	TRBJ2-7	NA	CASSQLLAGEQYF	TGTGCCAGCAGCCAATTACTAGCTGGCGAGCAGTACTTC
TRBV28	TRBD2	TRBJ2-7	NA	CASSPYRGTSPYEQYF	TGTGCCAGCAGCCCTTATAGGGGGACTAGCCCCTACGAGCAGTACTTC
TRBV20-1	TRBD1	TRBJ1-5	few	CSARDQGQGVLSNQPQHF	TGCAGTGCTAGAGATCAGGGACAGGGGGTCCTTAGCAATCAGCCCCAGCATTTT
TRBV29-1	NA	TRBJ1-1	few	CSVEHGATEAFF	TGCAGCGTTGAACACGGTGCCACTGAAGCTTTCTTT
TRBV7-2	NA	TRBJ2-4	NA	CASSFLDRDLNIQYF	TGTGCCAGCAGCTTCCTCGACAGGGACTTAAACATTCAGTACTTC
TRBV7-2	NA	TRBJ1-2	few	CASSLPSGEDGYTF	TGTGCCAGCAGCTTACCTTCAGGGGAAGATGGCTACACCTTC
TRBV20-1	TRBD2	TRBJ2-4	once	CSARAGREQYF	TGCAGTGCTAGAGCAGGGAGGGAGCAGTACTTC
TRBV27	TRBD1	TRBJ1-5	few	CASRKGTGRLYQPQHF	TGTGCCAGCAGGAAAGGGACAGGGAGGTTATATCAGCCCCAGCATTTT
TRBV4-1	NA	TRBJ1-2	NA	CASSPGRVEEGGYTF	TGCGCCAGCAGCCCGGGGAGGGTCGAAGAAGGAGGCTACACCTTC
TRBV4-2	NA	TRBJ2-1	few	CASSQDTLGVADNEQFF	TGTGCCAGCAGCCAAGATACCCTTGGGGTAGCGGACAATGAGCAGTTCTTC
TRBV12-3/TRBV12-4	NA	TRBJ2-5	NA	CASSFSGTRIRETQYF	TGCGCCAGCAGTTTTTCGGGGACAAGGATAAGGGAGACCCAGTACTTC
TRBV21-1	NA	TRBJ1-2	many	CASGNILYGYTF	TGTGCCAGCGGGAACATTCTCTATGGCTACACCTTC
TRBV23-1	NA	TRBJ1-2	NA	CASRQEDYGYTF	TGCGCCAGTAGACAGGAGGACTATGGCTACACCTTC
TRBV5-1	TRBD1	TRBJ1-6	NA	CASSSDRGASPLHF	TGCGCCAGCAGCTCGGACAGGGGCGCATCACCCCTCCACTTT
TRBV7-2	TRBD1	TRBJ2-3	NA	CASSSWDRGSSTDTQYF	TGTGCCAGCAGCTCCTGGGACAGGGGGAGTAGCACAGATACACAGTATTTT
TRBV27	TRBD1	TRBJ2-4	many	CASSTGGNIQYF	TGTGCCAGCAGTACAGGGGGCAACATTCAGTACTTC
TRBV12-3/TRBV12-4	TRBD2	TRBJ2-5	NA	CASSPTSGEYNEQYF	TGTGCCAGCAGCCCCACTAGCGGGGAATACAATGAGCAGTACTTC
TRBV4-2	NA	TRBJ2-7	many	CASSPDDWRGFEQYF	TGTGCCAGCAGTCCCGACGACTGGCGGGGCTTCGAGCAGTACTTC
TRBV24-1	NA	TRBJ2-5	NA	CATSDGTQETQYF	TGTGCCACCAGTGATGGGACACAAGAGACCCAGTACTTC
TRBV5-6	NA	TRBJ1-2	few	CASSLEGEVSTNYGYTF	TGTGCCAGCAGCTTGGAAGGGGAAGTTAGTACTAACTATGGCTACACCTTC
TRBV12-3/TRBV12-4	NA	TRBJ1-5	NA	CASRTGSNQPPHF	TGTGCCAGCAGGACAGGAAGCAATCAGCCCCCGCATTTT
TRBV21-1	NA	TRBJ1-5	NA	CASSKKDRQGGGNQPQHF	TGTGCCAGCAGCAAAAAGGATAGACAGGGAGGTGGTAATCAGCCCCAGCATTTT
TRBV19	NA	TRBJ1-6	once	CASSSGHQSSYNSPLHF	TGTGCCAGTAGCTCCGGACATCAGAGCTCCTATAATTCACCCCTCCACTTT
TRBV6-2/TRBV6-3	TRBD2	TRBJ2-1	many	CASSSRLAGEYNEQFF	TGTGCCAGCAGTTCCCGACTAGCGGGGGAATACAATGAGCAGTTCTTC
TRBV12-5	NA	TRBJ2-7	NA	CASGLGRGEQYF	TGTGCTAGTGGTCTTGGACGGGGCGAGCAGTACTTC
TRBV10-3	NA	TRBJ2-5	NA	CATSESGTVEQYF	TGTGCCACCAGTGAGTCAGGGACCGTGGAGCAGTACTTC
TRBV20-1	NA	TRBJ2-3	few	CSARGHPYTDTQYF	TGCAGTGCTAGGGGACACCCCTACACAGATACGCAGTATTTT
TRBV3-1	TRBD2	TRBJ2-3	many	CASSQGPGLAGGDTQYF	TGTGCCAGCAGCCAAGGTCCGGGACTAGCGGGAGGAGATACGCAGTATTTT
TRBV4-2	NA	TRBJ2-7	NA	CASSQDWSRVFYEQYF	TGTGCCAGCAGCCAAGATTGGAGCAGGGTCTTCTACGAGCAGTACTTC
TRBV6-5	NA	TRBJ2-1	NA	CASSFWTKANEQFF	TGTGCCAGCAGTTTCTGGACTAAGGCCAATGAGCAGTTCTTC
TRBV24-1	NA	TRBJ2-3	NA	CATSDRVTSTDTQYF	TGTGCCACCAGTGACAGGGTCACTAGCACAGATACGCAGTATTTT
TRBV28	TRBD1	TRBJ1-5	NA	CASSPATGRNQPQHF	TGTGCCAGCAGTCCCGCGACAGGGCGCAATCAGCCCCAGCATTTT
TRBV12-5	TRBD2	TRBJ2-3	few	CASGLTLSGTRSTDTQYF	TGTGCTAGTGGTTTGACCCTCTCCGGGACTAGGAGCACAGATACGCAGTATTTT
TRBV3-1	TRBD1	TRBJ2-1	NA	CASTSWGQGGETQFF	TGTGCCAGCACCTCTTGGGGACAGGGGGGCGAGACCCAGTTCTTC
TRBV3-1	NA	TRBJ1-1	NA	CASSPKGSNTEAFF	TGTGCCAGCAGCCCAAAGGGCTCTAACACTGAAGCTTTCTTT
TRBV4-2	NA	TRBJ1-1	NA	CASSQGGDWNTEAFF	TGTGCCAGCAGCCAAGGTGGGGACTGGAACACTGAAGCTTTCTTT
TRBV5-1	TRBD1	TRBJ2-7	few	CASTEGGVKSYEQYF	TGCGCCAGCACCGAAGGGGGCGTCAAATCCTACGAGCAGTACTTC
TRBV27	NA	TRBJ2-5	few	CASSFRRMETQYF	TGTGCCAGCAGTTTCCGACGAATGGAGACCCAGTACTTC
TRBV6-6	NA	TRBJ2-3	NA	CASSYWGGGADTQYF	TGTGCCAGCAGTTACTGGGGGGGCGGCGCAGATACGCAGTATTTT
TRBV28	NA	TRBJ2-3	many	CASSRPAVALADTQYF	TGTGCCAGCAGTAGACCAGCCGTGGCACTGGCAGATACGCAGTATTTT
TRBV27	NA	TRBJ2-1	NA	CASSLWGQYNEQFF	TGTGCCAGCAGTTTATGGGGACAATACAATGAGCAGTTCTTC
TRBV28	TRBD1	TRBJ2-4	few	CASSLGGQLAKNIQYF	TGTGCCAGCAGTTTAGGGGGACAGCTAGCCAAAAACATTCAGTACTTC
TRBV3-1	NA	TRBJ2-1	NA	CASSQDGGLALNAEQFF	TGTGCCAGCAGCCAAGATGGTGGGTTAGCCCTCAACGCTGAGCAGTTCTTC
TRBV6-5	TRBD1	TRBJ1-4	NA	CASSYYRGEKLFF	TGTGCCAGCAGTTACTACAGGGGGGAAAAACTGTTTTTT
TRBV6-4	NA	TRBJ1-4	few	CASRDLGEKEKLFF	TGTGCCAGCAGGGACCTGGGGGAAAAGGAAAAACTGTTTTTT